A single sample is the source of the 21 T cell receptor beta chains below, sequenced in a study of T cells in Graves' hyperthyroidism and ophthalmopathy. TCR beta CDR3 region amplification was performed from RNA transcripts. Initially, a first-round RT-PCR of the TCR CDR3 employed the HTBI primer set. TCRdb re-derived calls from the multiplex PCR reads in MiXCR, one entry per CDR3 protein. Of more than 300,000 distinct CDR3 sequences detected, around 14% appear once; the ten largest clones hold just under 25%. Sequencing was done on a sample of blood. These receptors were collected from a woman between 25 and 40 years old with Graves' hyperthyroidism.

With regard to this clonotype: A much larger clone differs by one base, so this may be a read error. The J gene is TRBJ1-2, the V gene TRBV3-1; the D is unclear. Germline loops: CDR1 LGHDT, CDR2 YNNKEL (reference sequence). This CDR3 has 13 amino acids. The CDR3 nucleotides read TGTGCCAGCAGCCAAGGCTTGAACTGTGGCTACACCTTC. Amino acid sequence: CASSQGLNCGYTF. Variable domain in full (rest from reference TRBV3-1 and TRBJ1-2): DTAVSQTPKYLVTQMGNDKSIKCEQNLGHDTMYWYKQDSKKFLKIMFSYNNKELIINETVPNRFSPKSPDKAHLNLHINSLELGDSAVYFCASSQGLNCGYTFGSGTRLTVV.

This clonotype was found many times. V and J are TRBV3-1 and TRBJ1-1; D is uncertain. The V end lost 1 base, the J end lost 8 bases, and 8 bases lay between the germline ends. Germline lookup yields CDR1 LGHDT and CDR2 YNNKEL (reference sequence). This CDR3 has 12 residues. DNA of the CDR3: TGTGCCAGCAGCCAAGTCCATTACGAAGCTTTCTTT. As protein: CASSQVHYEAFF.

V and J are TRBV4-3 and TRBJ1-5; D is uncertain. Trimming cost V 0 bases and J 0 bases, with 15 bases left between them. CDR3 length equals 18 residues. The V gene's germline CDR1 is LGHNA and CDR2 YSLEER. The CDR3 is CASSQDGVSSPSNQPQHF. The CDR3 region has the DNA TGCGCCAGCAGCCAAGATGGGGTCTCTAGCCCTAGCAATCAGCCCCAGCATTTT.

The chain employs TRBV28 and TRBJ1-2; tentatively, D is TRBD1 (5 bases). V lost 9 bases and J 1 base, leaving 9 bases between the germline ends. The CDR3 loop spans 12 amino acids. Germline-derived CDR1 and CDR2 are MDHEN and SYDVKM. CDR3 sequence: CASCDSNYGYTF. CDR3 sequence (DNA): TGTGCCAGTTGTGACAGTAACTATGGCTACACCTTC.

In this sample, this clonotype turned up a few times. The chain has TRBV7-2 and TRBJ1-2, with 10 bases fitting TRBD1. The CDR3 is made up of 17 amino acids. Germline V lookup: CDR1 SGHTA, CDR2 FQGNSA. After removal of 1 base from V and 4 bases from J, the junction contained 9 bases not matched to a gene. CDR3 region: CASSLEGTGAVSYGYTF. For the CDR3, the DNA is TGTGCCAGCAGCTTAGAAGGGACAGGGGCCGTATCCTATGGCTACACCTTC. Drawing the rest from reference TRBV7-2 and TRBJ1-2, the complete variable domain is GAGVSQSPSNKVTEKGKDVELRCDPISGHTALYWYRQSLGQGLEFLIYFQGNSAPDKSGLPSDRFSAERTGGSVSTLTIQRTQQEDSAVYLCASSLEGTGAVSYGYTFGSGTRLTVV.

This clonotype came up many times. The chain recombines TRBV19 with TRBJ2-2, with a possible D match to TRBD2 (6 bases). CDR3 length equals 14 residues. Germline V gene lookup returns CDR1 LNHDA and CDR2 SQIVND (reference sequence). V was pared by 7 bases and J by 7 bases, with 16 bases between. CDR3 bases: TGTGCCAGTAACCCCGGGAGCCATAACGGGGAGCTGTTTTTT. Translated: CASNPGSHNGELFF. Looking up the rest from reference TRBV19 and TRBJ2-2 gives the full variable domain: DGGITQSPKYLFRKEGQNVTLSCEQNLNHDAMYWYRQDPGQGLRLIYYSQIVNDFQKGDIAEGYSVSREKKESFPLTVTSAQKNPTAFYLCASNPGSHNGELFFGEGSRLTVL.

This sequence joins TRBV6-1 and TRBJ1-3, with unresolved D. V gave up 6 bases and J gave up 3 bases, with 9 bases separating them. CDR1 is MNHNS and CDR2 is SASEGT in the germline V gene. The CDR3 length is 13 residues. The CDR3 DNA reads TGTGCCAGCAGCCTCATCTTTGGAAACACCATATATTTT. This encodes CASSLIFGNTIYF.

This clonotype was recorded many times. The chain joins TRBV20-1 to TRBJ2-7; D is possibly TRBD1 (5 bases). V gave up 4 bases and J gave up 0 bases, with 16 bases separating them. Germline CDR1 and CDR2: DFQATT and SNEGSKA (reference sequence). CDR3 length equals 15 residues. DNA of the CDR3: TGCAGTGCTACAGGGTTTGCGGAAAGCTCCTACGAGCAGTACTTC. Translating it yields CSATGFAESSYEQYF.

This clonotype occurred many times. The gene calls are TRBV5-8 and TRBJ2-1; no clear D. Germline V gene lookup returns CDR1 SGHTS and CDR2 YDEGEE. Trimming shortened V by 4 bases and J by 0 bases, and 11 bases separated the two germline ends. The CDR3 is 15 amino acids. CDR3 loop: CASSISRSSYNEQFF. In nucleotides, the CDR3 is TGTGCCAGCAGCATTAGCAGGAGCTCCTACAATGAGCAGTTCTTC.

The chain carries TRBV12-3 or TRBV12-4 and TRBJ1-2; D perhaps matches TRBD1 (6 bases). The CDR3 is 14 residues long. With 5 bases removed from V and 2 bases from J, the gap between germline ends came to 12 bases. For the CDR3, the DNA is TGTGCCAGCAGTGCGGGCGACAGGAACTATGGCTACACCTTC. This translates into CASSAGDRNYGYTF.

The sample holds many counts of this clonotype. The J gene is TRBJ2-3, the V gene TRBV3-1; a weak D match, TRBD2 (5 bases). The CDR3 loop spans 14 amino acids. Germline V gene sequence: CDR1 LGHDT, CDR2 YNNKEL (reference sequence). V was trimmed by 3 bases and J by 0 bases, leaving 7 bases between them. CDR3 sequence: CASSQDSSTDTQYF. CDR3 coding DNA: TGTGCCAGCAGCCAGGACTCTAGCACAGATACGCAGTATTTT.

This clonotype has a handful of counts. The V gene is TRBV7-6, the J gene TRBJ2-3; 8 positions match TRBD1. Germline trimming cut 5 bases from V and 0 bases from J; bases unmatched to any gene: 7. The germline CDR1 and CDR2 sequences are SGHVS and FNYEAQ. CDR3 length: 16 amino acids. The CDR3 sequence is CASSSRQGSSTDTQYF. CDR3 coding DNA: TGTGCCAGCAGCAGCAGACAGGGGTCTAGCACAGATACGCAGTATTTT.

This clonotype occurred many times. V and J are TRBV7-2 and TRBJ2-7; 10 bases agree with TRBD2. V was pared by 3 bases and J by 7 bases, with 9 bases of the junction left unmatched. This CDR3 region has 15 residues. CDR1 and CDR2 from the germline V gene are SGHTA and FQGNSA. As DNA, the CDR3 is TGTGCCAGCAGCTTCTTAGCGGGAGGAGTGGGGGAGCAGTACTTC. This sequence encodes CASSFLAGGVGEQYF.

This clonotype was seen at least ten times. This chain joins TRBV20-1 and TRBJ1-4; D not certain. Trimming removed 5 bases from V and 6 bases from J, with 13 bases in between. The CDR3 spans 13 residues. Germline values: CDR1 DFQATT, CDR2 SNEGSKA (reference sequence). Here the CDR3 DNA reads TGCAGTGCTGGTCTGGCGGGAGATGAAAAACTGTTTTTT. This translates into CSAGLAGDEKLFF.

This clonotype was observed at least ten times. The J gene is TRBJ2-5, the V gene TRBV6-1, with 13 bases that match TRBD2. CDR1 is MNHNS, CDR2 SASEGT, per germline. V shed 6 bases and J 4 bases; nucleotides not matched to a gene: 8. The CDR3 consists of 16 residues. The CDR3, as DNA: TGTGCCAGCAGCGCCGGACTAGCGGGAGAGGGAGAGACCCAGTACTTC. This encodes CASSAGLAGEGETQYF.

The CDR3 here is CASSFGTGRQFF. The DNA of the CDR3 is TGTGCCAGCAGTTTCGGGACAGGGCGACAGTTCTTC. The genes are TRBV27 and TRBJ2-1; TRBD1 agrees at 9 bases. Germline values: CDR1 MNHEY, CDR2 SMNVEV (reference sequence). The CDR3 length is 12 residues. V lost 3 bases to trimming and J lost 13 bases; unmatched junction nucleotides: 4.

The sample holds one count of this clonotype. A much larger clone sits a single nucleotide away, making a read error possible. The CDR3 is CASSHNRLRAGKGNGKLFF. The CDR3 nucleotides are TGTGCCAGCAGCCACAACAGGCTCCGGGCAGGGAAGGGAAATGGAAAACTGTTTTTT. The rearrangement joins TRBV6-1 to TRBJ1-4; possibly TRBD1 for D (5 bases). CDR3 length: 19 residues. Germline CDR1 and CDR2: MNHNS and SASEGT.

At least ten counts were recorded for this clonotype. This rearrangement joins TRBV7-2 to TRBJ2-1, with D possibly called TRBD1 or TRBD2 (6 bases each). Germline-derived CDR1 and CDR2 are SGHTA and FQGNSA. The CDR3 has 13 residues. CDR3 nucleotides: TGTGTCGCGCTTGGACAGACTAGCAATGAGCAGTTCTTC. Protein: CVALGQTSNEQFF.

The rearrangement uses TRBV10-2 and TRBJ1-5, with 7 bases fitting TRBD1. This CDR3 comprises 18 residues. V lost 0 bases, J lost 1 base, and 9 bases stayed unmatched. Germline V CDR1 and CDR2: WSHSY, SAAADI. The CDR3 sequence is CASSESPTGRLSNQPQHF. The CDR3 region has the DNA TGCGCCAGCAGTGAGTCACCGACAGGGAGACTGAGCAATCAGCCCCAGCATTTT.

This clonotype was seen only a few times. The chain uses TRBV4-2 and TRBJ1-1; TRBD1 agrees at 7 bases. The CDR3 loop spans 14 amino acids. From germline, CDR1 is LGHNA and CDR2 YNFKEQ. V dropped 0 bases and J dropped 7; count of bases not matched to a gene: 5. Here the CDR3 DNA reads TGTGCCAGCAGCCAAGACCCCGGGACAGATGAAGCTTTCTTT. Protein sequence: CASSQDPGTDEAFF.

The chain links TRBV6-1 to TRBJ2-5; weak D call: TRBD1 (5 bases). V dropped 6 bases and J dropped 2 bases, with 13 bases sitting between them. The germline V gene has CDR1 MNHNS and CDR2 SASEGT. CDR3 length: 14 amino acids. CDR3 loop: CASSRQGLQETQYF. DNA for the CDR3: TGTGCCAGCAGCCGGCAGGGCCTTCAAGAGACCCAGTACTTC.